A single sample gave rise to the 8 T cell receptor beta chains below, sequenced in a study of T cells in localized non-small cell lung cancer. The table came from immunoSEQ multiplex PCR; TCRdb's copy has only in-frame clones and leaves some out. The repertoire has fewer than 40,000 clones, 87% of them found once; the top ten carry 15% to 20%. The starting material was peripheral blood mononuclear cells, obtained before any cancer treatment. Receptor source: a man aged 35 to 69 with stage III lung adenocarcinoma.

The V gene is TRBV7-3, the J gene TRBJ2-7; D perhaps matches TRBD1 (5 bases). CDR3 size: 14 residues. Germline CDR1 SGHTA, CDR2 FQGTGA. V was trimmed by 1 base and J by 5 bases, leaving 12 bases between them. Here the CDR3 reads CASSLRGHSDEQYF. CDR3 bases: TGTGCCAGCAGCTTAAGGGGCCATTCGGACGAGCAGTACTTC.

The CDR3 sequence is CASSHTSYNSPLHF. The CDR3 region has the DNA TGTGCCAGTAGTCATACGAGCTATAATTCACCCCTCCACTTT. The chain carries TRBV19 and TRBJ1-6, with unresolved D. This CDR3 spans 14 amino acids. The germline V and J ends were trimmed by 5 bases and 3 bases, with 8 bases remaining between them. The germline V gene encodes CDR1 LNHDA and CDR2 SQIVND (reference sequence).

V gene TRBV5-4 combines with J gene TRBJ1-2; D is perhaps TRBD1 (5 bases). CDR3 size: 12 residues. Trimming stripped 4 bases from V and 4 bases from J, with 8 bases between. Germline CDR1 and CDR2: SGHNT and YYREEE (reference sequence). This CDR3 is CASSQGPYGYTF. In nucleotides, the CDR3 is TGTGCCAGCAGCCAGGGACCCTATGGCTACACCTTC.

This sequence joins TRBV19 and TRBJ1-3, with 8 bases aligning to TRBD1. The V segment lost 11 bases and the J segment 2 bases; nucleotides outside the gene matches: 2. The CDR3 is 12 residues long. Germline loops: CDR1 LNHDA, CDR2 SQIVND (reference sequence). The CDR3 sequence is CASQGAGNTIYF. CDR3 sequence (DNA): TGTGCCTCACAGGGGGCTGGAAACACCATATATTTT.

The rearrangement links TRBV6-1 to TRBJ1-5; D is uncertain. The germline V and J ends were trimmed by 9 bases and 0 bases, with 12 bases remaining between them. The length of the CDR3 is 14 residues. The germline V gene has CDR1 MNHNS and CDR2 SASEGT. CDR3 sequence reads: CASINSYSNQPQHF. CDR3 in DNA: TGTGCCAGTATTAATAGCTATAGCAATCAGCCCCAGCATTTT.

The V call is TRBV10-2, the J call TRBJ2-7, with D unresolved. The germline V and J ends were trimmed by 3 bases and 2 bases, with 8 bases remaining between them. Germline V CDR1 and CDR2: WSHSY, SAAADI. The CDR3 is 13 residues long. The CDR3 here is CASSEAPAYEQYF. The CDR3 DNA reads TGCGCCAGCAGTGAAGCTCCAGCCTACGAGCAGTACTTC.

CDR3 nucleotides: TGTGCCAGCACTTACCTGGGATTTAGCGGGGGGGCTCACTACGAGCAGTACTTC. Protein: CASTYLGFSGGAHYEQYF. This rearrangement joins TRBV6-4 to TRBJ2-7, with TRBD2 matching over 11 bases. This CDR3 comprises 18 residues. After removal of 7 bases from V and 3 bases from J, the junction contained 17 bases not matched to a gene. CDR1 and CDR2 from the germline V gene are MRHNA and SNTAGT.

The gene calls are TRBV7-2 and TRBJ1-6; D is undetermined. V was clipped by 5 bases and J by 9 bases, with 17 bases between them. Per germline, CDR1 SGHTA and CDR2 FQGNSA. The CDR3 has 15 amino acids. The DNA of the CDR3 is TGTGCCAGCAGCCCGCCGGCAGGAAGTAGTTCACCCCTCCACTTT. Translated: CASSPPAGSSSPLHF.